This T cell receptor (beta chain) was sequenced during a study of cytomegalovirus exposure and HLA in healthy donors. Use of 60 Vbeta and 13 Jbeta primers characterized the PCR. Sequencing used immunoSEQ multiplex PCR; TCRdb keeps in-frame clones, though not all of them. Counted here are more than 85,000 clones, 76% occurring once; the ten biggest clones make up roughly 2%. CDR1 and CDR2 from the germline V gene are MNHNS and SASEGT. V dropped 6 bases and J dropped 2; count of bases not matched to a gene: 9. This CDR3 comprises 15 residues. The chain uses TRBV6-1 and TRBJ2-7; 8 bases align to TRBD2. Sequencing used PBMCs. This clonotype was obtained from a middle-aged man in good health and CMV-seronegative. The CDR3 here is CASRPRGGITYEQYF. CDR3 nucleotides: TGTGCCAGCAGACCCCGGGGGGGAATAACCTACGAGCAGTACTTC.